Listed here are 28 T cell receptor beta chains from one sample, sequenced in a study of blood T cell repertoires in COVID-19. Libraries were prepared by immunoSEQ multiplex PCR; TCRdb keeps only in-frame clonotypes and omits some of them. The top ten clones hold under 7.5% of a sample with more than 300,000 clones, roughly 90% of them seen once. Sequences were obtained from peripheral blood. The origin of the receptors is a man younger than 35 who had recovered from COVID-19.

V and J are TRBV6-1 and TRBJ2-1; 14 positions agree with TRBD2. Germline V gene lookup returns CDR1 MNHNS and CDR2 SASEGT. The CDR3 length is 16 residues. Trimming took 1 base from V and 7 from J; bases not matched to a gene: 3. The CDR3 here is CASSEGLAGGMNEQFF. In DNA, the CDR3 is TGTGCCAGCAGTGAAGGACTAGCGGGAGGGATGAATGAGCAGTTCTTC.

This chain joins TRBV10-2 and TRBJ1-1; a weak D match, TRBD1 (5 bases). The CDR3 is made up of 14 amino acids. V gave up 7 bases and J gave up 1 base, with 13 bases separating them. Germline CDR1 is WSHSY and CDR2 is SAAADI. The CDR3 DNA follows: TGCGCCAGCACCATAGGACAATCGAACACTGAAGCTTTCTTT. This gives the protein CASTIGQSNTEAFF.

The CDR3 is CASSFGQENPYGYTF. DNA for the CDR3: TGTGCCAGCAGCTTCGGACAGGAGAACCCCTATGGCTACACCTTC. The chain employs TRBV13 and TRBJ1-2; TRBD1 agrees at 7 bases. The germline gives CDR1 PRHDT, CDR2 FYEKMQ (reference sequence). The CDR3 consists of 15 residues. The trim removed 3 bases at V and 4 bases at J, leaving 8 bases unmatched.

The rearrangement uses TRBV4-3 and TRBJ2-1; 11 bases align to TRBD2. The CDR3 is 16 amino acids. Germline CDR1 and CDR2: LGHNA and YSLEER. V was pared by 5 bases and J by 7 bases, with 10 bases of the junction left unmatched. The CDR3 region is CASSIFIGTSGNEQFF. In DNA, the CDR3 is TGCGCCAGCAGCATCTTTATCGGGACTAGCGGAAATGAGCAGTTCTTC.

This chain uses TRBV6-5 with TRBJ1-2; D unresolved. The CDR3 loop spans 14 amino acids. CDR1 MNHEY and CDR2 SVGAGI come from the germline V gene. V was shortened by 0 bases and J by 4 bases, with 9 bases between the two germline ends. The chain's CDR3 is CASSYSGSIYGYTF. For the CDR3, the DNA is TGTGCCAGCAGTTACTCGGGCAGCATCTATGGCTACACCTTC.

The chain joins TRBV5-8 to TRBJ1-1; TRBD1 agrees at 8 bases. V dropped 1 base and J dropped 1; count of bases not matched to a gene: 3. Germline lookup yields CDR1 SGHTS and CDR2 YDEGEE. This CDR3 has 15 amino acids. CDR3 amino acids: CASSLWQGANTEAFF. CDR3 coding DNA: TGTGCCAGCAGCTTGTGGCAGGGGGCGAACACTGAAGCTTTCTTT.

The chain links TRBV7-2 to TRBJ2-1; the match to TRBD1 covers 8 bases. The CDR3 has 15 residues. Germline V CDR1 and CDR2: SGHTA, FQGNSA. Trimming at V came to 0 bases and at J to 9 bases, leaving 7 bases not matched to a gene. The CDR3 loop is CASSLATDRASEQFF. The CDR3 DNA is TGTGCCAGCAGCTTAGCCACGGACAGGGCCAGTGAGCAGTTCTTC.

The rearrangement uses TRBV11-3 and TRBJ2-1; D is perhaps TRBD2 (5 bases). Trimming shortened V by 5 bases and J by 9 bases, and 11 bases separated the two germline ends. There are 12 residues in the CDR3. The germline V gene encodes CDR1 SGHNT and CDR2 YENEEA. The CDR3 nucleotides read TGTGCCAGCAGCCCCTGGACTGGTGAGCAGTTCTTC. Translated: CASSPWTGEQFF.

The CDR3 DNA is TGTGCCAGCAGCGAAATTTTTTTGGGTCTGGGACTAGCGGGAGTTGAGGGACGCAATGAGCAGTTCTTC. Its translation is CASSEIFLGLGLAGVEGRNEQFF. The chain uses TRBV3-1 (or the pseudogene TRBV3-2) and TRBJ2-1, with TRBD2 identical over 14 bases. Germline V gene sequence: CDR1 LGHDT, CDR2 YNNKEL (reference sequence). J gave up 6 bases and V 5 bases, and 27 bases lay outside the gene matches. The CDR3 extends over 23 amino acids.

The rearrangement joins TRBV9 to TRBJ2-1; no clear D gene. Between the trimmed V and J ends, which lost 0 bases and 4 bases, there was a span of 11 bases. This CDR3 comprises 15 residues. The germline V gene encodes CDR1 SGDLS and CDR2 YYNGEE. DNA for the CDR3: TGTGCCAGCAGCGTAGACCTACTACTGTACAATGAGCAGTTCTTC. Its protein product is CASSVDLLLYNEQFF. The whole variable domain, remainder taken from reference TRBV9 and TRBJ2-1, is DSGVTQTPKHLITATGQRVTLRCSPRSGDLSVYWYQQSLDQGLQFLIQYYNGEERAKGNILERFSAQQFPDLHSELNLSSLELGDSALYFCASSVDLLLYNEQFFGPGTRLTVL.

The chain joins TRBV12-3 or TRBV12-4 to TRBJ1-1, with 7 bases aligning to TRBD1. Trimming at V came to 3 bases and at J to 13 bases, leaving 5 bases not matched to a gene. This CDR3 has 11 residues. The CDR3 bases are TGTGCCAGCAGTTTGGGACAGAGAGATTTCTTT. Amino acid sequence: CASSLGQRDFF.

The CDR3 bases are TGTGCCAGCACCCCCACCGGGGAGGGCCTTGAGGTTGAGCAGTTCTTC. Protein product: CASTPTGEGLEVEQFF. The chain employs TRBV27 and TRBJ2-1, with 7 bases matching TRBD2. This CDR3 spans 16 amino acids. Unmatched junction bases numbered 18, after V lost 7 bases and J lost 9 bases. Germline-derived CDR1 and CDR2 are MNHEY and SMNVEV (reference sequence).

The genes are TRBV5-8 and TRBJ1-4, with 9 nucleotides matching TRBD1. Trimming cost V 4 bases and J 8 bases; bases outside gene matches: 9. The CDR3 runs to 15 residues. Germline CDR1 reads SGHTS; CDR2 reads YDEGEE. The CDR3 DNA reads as TGTGCCAGCAGCGACGGGACAGGGAAGGGGGAAAAACTGTTTTTT. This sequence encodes CASSDGTGKGEKLFF.

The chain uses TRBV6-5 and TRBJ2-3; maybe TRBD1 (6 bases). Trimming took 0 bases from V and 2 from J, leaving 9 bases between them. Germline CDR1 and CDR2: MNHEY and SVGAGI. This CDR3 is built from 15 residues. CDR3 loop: CASSYSDSFTDTQYF. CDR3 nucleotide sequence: TGTGCCAGCAGTTACTCGGACAGCTTCACAGATACGCAGTATTTT.

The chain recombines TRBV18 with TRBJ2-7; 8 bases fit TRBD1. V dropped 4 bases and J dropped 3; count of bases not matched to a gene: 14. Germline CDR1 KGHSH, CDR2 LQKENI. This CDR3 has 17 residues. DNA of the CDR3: TGTGCCAGCTCACTTACCCCCAGGGGGCGCTTCGACTACGAGCAGTACTTC. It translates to CASSLTPRGRFDYEQYF.

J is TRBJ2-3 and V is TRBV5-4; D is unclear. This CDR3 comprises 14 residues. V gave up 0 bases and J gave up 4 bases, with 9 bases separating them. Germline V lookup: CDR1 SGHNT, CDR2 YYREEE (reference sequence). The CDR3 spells CASSLGVAADTQYF. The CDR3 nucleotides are TGTGCCAGCAGCTTGGGGGTTGCGGCAGATACGCAGTATTTT.

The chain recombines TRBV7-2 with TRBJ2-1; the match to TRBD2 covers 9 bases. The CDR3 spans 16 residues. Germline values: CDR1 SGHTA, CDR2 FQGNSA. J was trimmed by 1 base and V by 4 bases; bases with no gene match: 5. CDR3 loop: CASSSLSGGSYNEQFF. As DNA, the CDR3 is TGTGCCAGCAGCTCACTAAGCGGGGGGTCCTACAATGAGCAGTTCTTC.

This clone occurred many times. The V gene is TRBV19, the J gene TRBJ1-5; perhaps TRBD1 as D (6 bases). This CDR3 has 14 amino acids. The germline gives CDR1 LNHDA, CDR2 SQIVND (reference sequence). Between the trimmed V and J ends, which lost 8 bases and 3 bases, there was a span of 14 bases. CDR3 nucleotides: TGTGCCAGTTCTGTTCAGGGGAACAATCAGCCCCAGCATTTT. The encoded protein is CASSVQGNNQPQHF. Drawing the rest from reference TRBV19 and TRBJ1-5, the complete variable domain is DGGITQSPKYLFRKEGQNVTLSCEQNLNHDAMYWYRQDPGQGLRLIYYSQIVNDFQKGDIAEGYSVSREKKESFPLTVTSAQKNPTAFYLCASSVQGNNQPQHFGDGTRLSIL.

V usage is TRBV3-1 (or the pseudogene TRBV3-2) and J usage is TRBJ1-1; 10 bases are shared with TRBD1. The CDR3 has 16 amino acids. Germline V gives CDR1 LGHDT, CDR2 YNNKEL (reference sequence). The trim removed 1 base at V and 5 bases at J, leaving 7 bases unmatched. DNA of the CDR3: TGTGCCAGCAGCCAAGCTGGACAGGGGGTACAGACTGAAGCTTTCTTT. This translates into CASSQAGQGVQTEAFF.

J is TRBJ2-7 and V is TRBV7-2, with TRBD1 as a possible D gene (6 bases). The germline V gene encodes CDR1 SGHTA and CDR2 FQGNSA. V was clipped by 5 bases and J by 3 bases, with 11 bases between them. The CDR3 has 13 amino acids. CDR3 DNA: TGTGCCAGCAGCCTCGAGACAGGCTACGAGCAGTACTTC. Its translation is CASSLETGYEQYF.

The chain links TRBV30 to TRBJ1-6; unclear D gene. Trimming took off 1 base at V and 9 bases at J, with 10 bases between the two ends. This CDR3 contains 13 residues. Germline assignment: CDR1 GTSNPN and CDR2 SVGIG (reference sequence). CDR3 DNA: TGTGCCTGGAGTGCCTTCGGCGGTTCACCCCTCCACTTT. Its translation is CAWSAFGGSPLHF.

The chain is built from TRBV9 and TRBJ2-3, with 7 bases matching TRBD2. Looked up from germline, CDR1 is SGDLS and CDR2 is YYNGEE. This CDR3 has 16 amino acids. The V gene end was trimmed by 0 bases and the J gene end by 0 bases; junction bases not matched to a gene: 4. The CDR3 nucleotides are TGTGCCAGCAGCGTAGACAGCGGGGTTAGCACAGATACGCAGTATTTT. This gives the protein CASSVDSGVSTDTQYF.

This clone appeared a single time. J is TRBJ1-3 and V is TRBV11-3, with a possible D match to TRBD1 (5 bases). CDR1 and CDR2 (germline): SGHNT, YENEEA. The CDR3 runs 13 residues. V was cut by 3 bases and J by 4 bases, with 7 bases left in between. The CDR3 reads CASSLTEGNTIYF. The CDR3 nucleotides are TGTGCCAGCAGCTTGACAGAAGGAAACACCATATATTTT.

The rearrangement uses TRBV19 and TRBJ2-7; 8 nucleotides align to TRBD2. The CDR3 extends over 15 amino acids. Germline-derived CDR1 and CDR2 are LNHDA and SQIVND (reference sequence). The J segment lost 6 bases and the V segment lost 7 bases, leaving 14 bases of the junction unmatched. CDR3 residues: CASKSERGPRSEQYF. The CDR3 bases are TGTGCCAGTAAGTCCGAGCGGGGGCCCAGGAGCGAGCAGTACTTC.

The CDR3 nucleotides read TGTGCCAGCAGCCAGGACAGGGGCCGGGGGTACGAGCAGTACTTC. Amino acid sequence: CASSQDRGRGYEQYF. J is TRBJ2-7 and V is TRBV6-2 or TRBV6-3; 9 bases are a match to TRBD1. The CDR3 is 15 amino acids. From germline, CDR1 is MNHEY and CDR2 SVGEGT. The V and J ends lost 6 bases and 4 bases, in that order; junction bases with no gene match: 10.

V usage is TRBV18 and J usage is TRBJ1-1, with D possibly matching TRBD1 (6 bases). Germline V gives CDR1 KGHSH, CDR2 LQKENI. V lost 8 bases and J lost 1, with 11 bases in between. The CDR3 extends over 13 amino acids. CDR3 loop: CASQGQTNTEAFF. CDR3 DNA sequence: TGTGCCAGCCAAGGACAGACGAACACTGAAGCTTTCTTT. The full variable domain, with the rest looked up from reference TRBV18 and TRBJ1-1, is NAGVMQNPRHLVRRRGQEARLRCSPMKGHSHVYWYRQLPEEGLKFMVYLQKENIIDESGMPKERFSAEFPKEGPSILRIQQVVRGDSAAYFCASQGQTNTEAFFGQGTRLTVV.

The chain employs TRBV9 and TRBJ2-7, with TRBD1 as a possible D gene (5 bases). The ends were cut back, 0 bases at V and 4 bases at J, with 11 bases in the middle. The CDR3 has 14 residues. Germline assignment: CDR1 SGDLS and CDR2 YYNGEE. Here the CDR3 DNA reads TGTGCCAGCAGCGTAGCTCTGGACAATTACGAGCAGTACTTC. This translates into CASSVALDNYEQYF. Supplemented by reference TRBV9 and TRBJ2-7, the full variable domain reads DSGVTQTPKHLITATGQRVTLRCSPRSGDLSVYWYQQSLDQGLQFLIQYYNGEERAKGNILERFSAQQFPDLHSELNLSSLELGDSALYFCASSVALDNYEQYFGPGTRLTVT.

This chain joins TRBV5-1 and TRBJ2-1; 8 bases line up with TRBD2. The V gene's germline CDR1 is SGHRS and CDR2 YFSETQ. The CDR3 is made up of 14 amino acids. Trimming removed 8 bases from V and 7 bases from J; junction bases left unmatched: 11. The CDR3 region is CASKRGSGNNEQFF. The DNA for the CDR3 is TGCGCCAGTAAGCGGGGTAGCGGGAATAATGAGCAGTTCTTC.